This T cell receptor (beta chain) was found in a study of CXCR3-negative and CXCR3-positive naive CD8 T cells. Study findings and constraints: TRB CDR3 hydrophobicity was greater in CXCR3-positive naive cells than in CXCR3-negative naive cells. Once cells were cryopreserved, CXCR3 expression went down partly, and most assays used fresh PBMCs.

The CDR3 covers 14 residues. From germline, CDR1 is MNHNY and CDR2 SVGAGI (reference sequence). Preparation of TRB cDNA libraries relied on 5' RACE carrying UMI labels. TCRdb reprocessed the 5' RACE reads and reports one entry per CDR3 protein, with no DNA. The table for this sample gives more than 75,000 distinct CDR3 sequences. In regard to this clonotype: Its antigen is still unknown.

This sequence was found in a human donor in good health. Some clones in this sample may be carry-over from other donors' samples. Sample: naive CXCR3+ CD8+ T cells from blood. Noted subset: CD45RO-CCR7+CD27+CD95- naive CD8+ T cells expressing CXCR3 (TNR3+). The chain employs TRBV6-6 and TRBJ2-2. The CDR3 protein is CASTQVAPTGELFF.